These 20 T cell receptor beta chains were sequenced from one sample in a study of regulatory T cells in long-lasting Graves disease. Combining iRepertoire HTBI primers with Arm-PCR of CDR3 regions, the authors built TCR beta libraries. TCRdb reanalysed the multiplex PCR reads using MiXCR and keeps one entry per CDR3 protein. The table has about 460,000 distinct CDR3 sequences, less than 25% seen once. Time point indicated: persistent/refractory GD, antithyroid drugs over 5 years with positive TRAb. RNA extracted from PBMCs served as the sequencing template. The source was peripheral blood mononuclear cells (PBMCs), collected when the disease was refractory, from a patient treated with antithyroid drugs. The receptors here all came from a female donor with Graves disease.

Of note for this clonotype: A read error likely explains this, since a far larger clone differs by one base. This sequence joins TRBV28 and TRBJ2-1, with 15 positions matching TRBD2. V was pared by 6 bases and J by 10 bases, with 16 bases of the junction left unmatched. Germline V gives CDR1 MDHEN, CDR2 SYDVKM. The length of the CDR3 is 18 residues. CDR3 in amino acids: CASRAPGLAGGWGYEQFF. CDR3 sequence (DNA): TGTGCCAGCAGGGCCCCGGGACTAGCGGGAGGATGGGGCTACGAGCAGTTCTTC.

CDR3: CATSDASGGRKYF. The CDR3, as DNA: TGTGCCACCAGTGATGCTAGCGGGGGGAGGAAGTACTTC. The rearrangement joins TRBV24-1 to TRBJ2-7, with 11 bases identical to TRBD2. Germline V lookup: CDR1 KGHDR, CDR2 SFDVKD. V lost 3 bases and J lost 11; bases outside the gene matches: 5. CDR3 length equals 13 residues.

This clonotype was seen repeatedly, ten times or more. The gene calls are TRBV28 and TRBJ1-1, with a tentative D call TRBD1 (6 bases). Germline V lookup: CDR1 MDHEN, CDR2 SYDVKM. V was pared by 6 bases and J by 3 bases, with 23 bases between. This CDR3 has 17 residues. The CDR3 loop reads CASRVRGLFLRDTEAFF. The CDR3 DNA follows: TGTGCCAGCAGGGTCCGGGGGCTATTTCTCCGAGACACTGAAGCTTTCTTT.

This rearrangement joins TRBV19 to TRBJ1-5; 8 bases line up with TRBD1. V shed 8 bases and J 0 bases; nucleotides not matched to a gene: 12. Germline-derived CDR1 and CDR2 are LNHDA and SQIVND (reference sequence). CDR3 size: 17 residues. The CDR3 here is CASFDLTGGYSNQPQHF. DNA of the CDR3: TGTGCCAGTTTTGATCTAACAGGGGGTTATAGCAATCAGCCCCAGCATTTT.

This clonotype was seen at least ten times. The chain carries TRBV20-1 and TRBJ1-5; no firm D call. Deletions cut 0 bases from V and 6 bases from J, with 15 bases between. Germline V gene lookup returns CDR1 DFQATT and CDR2 SNEGSKA (reference sequence). CDR3 length: 15 residues. The CDR3: CSARDQGEAAQPQHF. The CDR3 DNA is TGCAGTGCTAGAGATCAAGGTGAGGCGGCTCAGCCCCAGCATTTT.

This clonotype has a count of ten or more. The chain links TRBV6-1 to TRBJ2-5; no firm D call. Looked up from germline, CDR1 is MNHNS and CDR2 is SASEGT. The CDR3 has 18 amino acids. Trimming stripped 10 bases from V and 5 bases from J, with 32 bases between. As DNA, the CDR3 is TGTGCCACCGCCACTCCGCGACCACGGTCGGATCTTCAGGAGACCCAGTACTTC. Protein product: CATATPRPRSDLQETQYF.

With regard to this clonotype: A far larger clone is a single base away, which makes a read error likely. A read error is likely, as this CDR3 ends without the conserved phenylalanine or tryptophan. CDR3 in DNA: TGTGCCAGCAGGACCGGGACTAGCGGACAAGAGACCCAGTACCTC. It is translated as CASRTGTSGQETQYL. The chain recombines TRBV7-2 with TRBJ2-5; 11 bases are a match to TRBD2. Trimming took 6 bases from V and 2 from J; bases not matched to a gene: 5. The CDR3 consists of 15 residues. The germline gives CDR1 SGHTA, CDR2 FQGNSA.

This clonotype came up many times. This chain connects TRBV24-1 to TRBJ2-7; D is tentatively TRBD1 or TRBD2 (6 bases each). Trimming shortened V by 7 bases and J by 5 bases, and 17 bases separated the two germline ends. CDR3 length equals 14 residues. The germline CDR1 and CDR2 sequences are KGHDR and SFDVKD. CDR3 sequence (DNA): TGTGCCACCAGCGACGCGACAGGCGGGGACGAGCAGTACTTC. This codes for CATSDATGGDEQYF.

This chain joins TRBV6-1 and TRBJ1-6; tentatively, D is TRBD1 (5 bases). Germline CDR1 and CDR2: MNHNS and SASEGT. The germline V and J ends were trimmed by 6 bases and 7 bases, with 19 bases remaining between them. CDR3 size: 16 residues. The CDR3 loop is CASRLGTRELNSPLHF. The CDR3 DNA reads TGTGCCAGCAGGCTCGGGACTAGGGAGCTAAATTCACCCCTCCACTTT.

Many counts were recorded for this clonotype. In DNA, the CDR3 is TGTGCCAGCAGTTTAGACACTTCTGAAGCTTTCTTT. Its translation: CASSLDTSEAFF. The chain employs TRBV12-3 or TRBV12-4 and TRBJ1-1; D unclear. Trimming removed 1 base from V and 6 bases from J, with 6 bases in between. This CDR3 spans 12 amino acids.

Worth noting for this clonotype: This may arise from a read error, as a much more abundant clone is one base away. This chain joins TRBV6-2 or TRBV6-3 and TRBJ1-2, with D possibly TRBD1 on 6 matching bases. Per the germline V gene, CDR1 is MNHEY and CDR2 is SVGEGT. There are 13 residues in the CDR3. The CDR3 protein is CASSRPGGVGYAF. The CDR3, as DNA: TGTGCCAGCAGCCGCCCGGGGGGCGTCGGCTACGCCTTC.

This clonotype was seen ten or more times. This rearrangement joins TRBV25-1 to TRBJ2-5; TRBD1 is a possible D gene (5 bases). Trimming shortened V by 2 bases and J by 5 bases, and 18 bases separated the two germline ends. In germline, CDR1 is MGHDK, CDR2 SYGVNS. The CDR3 length is 16 residues. The CDR3 loop is CASSERARVLGETQYF. The CDR3 region has the DNA TGTGCCAGCAGTGAACGCGCCAGGGTTTTGGGCGAGACCCAGTACTTC.

Comment on this clonotype: A clone one base away is much larger, so this may be a read error. The gene calls are TRBV2 and TRBJ2-2; D possibly corresponds to TRBD1 (6 bases). CDR3 size: 15 residues. Germline lookup yields CDR1 SNHLY and CDR2 FYNNEI. CDR3 region: CAISDRTYNTGELFF. The CDR3 bases are TGTGCCATCAGTGACAGGACTTATAACACCGGGGAGCTGTTTTTT.

The V gene is TRBV12-3 or TRBV12-4, the J gene TRBJ2-5, with 7 bases matching TRBD1. The CDR3 is 16 residues long. Trimming took 5 bases from V and 1 from J; bases not matched to a gene: 10. The CDR3 loop reads CASSERDRASQETQYF. The CDR3 region has the DNA TGTGCCAGCAGTGAACGGGACAGAGCTAGCCAAGAGACCCAGTACTTC.

This clonotype was detected ten times or more. The V and J genes are TRBV28 and TRBJ1-3; TRBD1 matches 8 bases. CDR1 and CDR2 (germline): MDHEN, SYDVKM. The CDR3 has 13 residues. The trim removed 7 bases at V and 3 bases at J, leaving 2 bases unmatched. This chain's CDR3 is CASMTGVGNTIYF. CDR3 nucleotide sequence: TGTGCCAGCATGACAGGGGTTGGAAACACCATATATTTT.

This clonotype was detected only a few times. The rearrangement joins TRBV7-2 to TRBJ2-2; D not certain. The ends were cut back, 2 bases at V and 2 bases at J, with 9 bases in the middle. Germline CDR1 and CDR2: SGHTA and FQGNSA. This CDR3 is built from 15 residues. CDR3 protein: CASSLFYTNTGELFF. The CDR3 nucleotides read TGTGCCAGCAGCTTATTTTACACCAACACCGGGGAGCTGTTTTTT.

This clonotype was counted many times. The V call is TRBV7-9, the J call TRBJ1-1, with 9 bases that match TRBD1. Trimming at V came to 5 bases and at J to 1 base, leaving 5 bases not matched to a gene. The CDR3 totals 15 residues. Germline loops: CDR1 SEHNR, CDR2 FQNEAQ (reference sequence). The DNA of the CDR3 is TGTGCCAGCAGCCCCGGGACAGGGAGGAACACTGAAGCTTTCTTT. Residues: CASSPGTGRNTEAFF.

On this clonotype itself: A much larger clone differs from this one at a single base, so this may be a read error. The chain joins TRBV7-2 to TRBJ1-1; D perhaps matches TRBD1 (6 bases). The germline gives CDR1 SGHTA, CDR2 FQGNSA. The V and J ends lost 3 bases and 10 bases respectively, with 15 bases between them. CDR3 length: 13 residues. As DNA, the CDR3 is TGTGCCAGCAGCTTTGCGGGGGCTTCACGAGCTTTCTTT. Protein sequence: CASSFAGASRAFF.

This clonotype was observed at least ten times. V and J are TRBV2 and TRBJ2-5; TRBD1 agrees at 7 bases. The CDR3 runs 14 residues. The ends lost 7 bases at V and 1 base at J; junction bases unmatched: 6. Per the germline V gene, CDR1 is SNHLY and CDR2 is FYNNEI. CDR3 nucleotides: TGTGCCAGCAAGGCTGCAGGGGGCCAAGAGACCCAGTACTTC. It is translated as CASKAAGGQETQYF.

A note on this clonotype: Given a much more abundant clone one base away, this may be a read error. This sequence joins TRBV12-3 or TRBV12-4 and TRBJ2-5; 8 bases line up with TRBD2. CDR3 size: 15 residues. J lost 6 bases, V lost 7 bases, and 13 bases had no gene match. The CDR3 DNA sequence: TGTGCCAGCACCAAAGGCGCGGGGGGAGTAAAGACCCAGTACTTC. As protein: CASTKGAGGVKTQYF.